Listed here is a single T cell receptor (beta chain). Its antigen remains unknown. Since a much larger clone is just one base distant, this may be a read error. The germline V gene encodes CDR1 MRHNA and CDR2 SNTAGT. The CDR3 has 15 residues. This specimen comes from a study of early T cells in non-severe SARS-CoV-2 infection. The wider study: The chains were unpaired, and the sequenced material was bulk RNA from unsorted whole blood. Study results and limitations: Private and CD4 specificities were missed by VDJdb matching, skewed to anti-spike CD8.

Each cDNA molecule carried a unique molecular identifier. MiXCR, run by TCRdb on the 5' RACE reads, gives a single entry per CDR3 protein. The sample records around 77,000 distinct CDR3 sequences, about 5% being singletons. This clonotype was obtained from an adult who was a healthcare worker with PCR-confirmed SARS-CoV-2 infection or an uninfected control (not recorded which). The J gene is TRBJ2-6, the V gene TRBV6-4, with D hard to call. Material: whole blood, obtained at baseline. The CDR3 bases are TGTGTCAGCAGTGACGACGAGTCAGGGGCCAACGTCCTGACTTTC. Translating it yields CVSSDDESGANVLTF.